One and the same sample provided the 26 T cell receptor beta chains below, sequenced in a study of OX40 agonist ivuxolimab in advanced cancers. The method was immunoSEQ multiplex PCR; TCRdb's version includes in-frame clones alone and lacks a portion of them. The sample lists around 95,000 clones, more than 85% occurring once. Sequences were derived from CD4+ or CD8+ T cells sorted from blood, sampled in a trial of the OX40 agonist ivuxolimab. These receptors were collected from an adult with an advanced solid tumor such as melanoma, head and neck, liver or kidney cancer.

The chain recombines TRBV4-1 with TRBJ1-3; 12 nucleotides agree with TRBD1. This CDR3 contains 20 residues. CDR1 is MGHRA, CDR2 YSYEKL, per germline. V gave up 0 bases and J gave up 2 bases; unmatched junction bases: 11. The CDR3 coding sequence is TGCGCCAGCAGCCAAGATAAACGGCCGGGACAGGGGGCAGCTGGAAACACCATATATTTT. Translating gives CASSQDKRPGQGAAGNTIYF.

This CDR3 reads CASSGPGLAGYEQYF. The DNA of the CDR3 is TGTGCCAGCAGTGGACCGGGACTAGCGGGGTACGAGCAGTACTTC. The chain uses TRBV6-1 and TRBJ2-7, with 13 bases aligning to TRBD2. Germline V CDR1 and CDR2: MNHNS, SASEGT. This CDR3 is 15 amino acids long. With V trimmed by 4 bases and J by 4 bases, 4 bases remained unmatched.

J is TRBJ1-2 and V is TRBV19; no clear D. Trimming removed 6 bases from V and 0 bases from J, with 11 bases in between. Germline V gene data show CDR1 as LNHDA and CDR2 as SQIVND (reference sequence). The CDR3 runs 14 residues. The CDR3 DNA sequence: TGTGCCAGTAGGTCTCGGGAGACTAACTATGGCTACACCTTC. Translated: CASRSRETNYGYTF.

The chain combines TRBV7-9 with TRBJ1-4; D is unresolved. Trimming pared 3 bases from V and 5 bases from J, leaving 7 bases between. The CDR3 is made up of 13 amino acids. Germline lookup yields CDR1 SEHNR and CDR2 FQNEAQ (reference sequence). As DNA, the CDR3 is TGTGCCAGCAGCTTGGGCATCAATGAAAAACTGTTTTTT. The encoded protein is CASSLGINEKLFF.

V and J are TRBV20-1 and TRBJ2-2; D unresolved. CDR3 length equals 11 residues. In germline, CDR1 is DFQATT, CDR2 SNEGSKA (reference sequence). V lost 6 bases and J lost 6, with 8 bases in between. The CDR3 sequence: CSARSPGELFF. In DNA, the CDR3 is TGCAGTGCCCGGTCGCCCGGGGAGCTGTTTTTT.

The rearrangement uses TRBV5-4 and TRBJ2-3; 9 bases are a match to TRBD2. CDR3 length: 14 amino acids. Germline CDR1 is SGHNT and CDR2 is YYREEE (reference sequence). The J segment lost 4 bases and the V segment lost 4 bases, leaving 4 bases of the junction unmatched. The CDR3 loop is CASSESSGADTQYF. In nucleotides, the CDR3 is TGTGCCAGCAGCGAATCTAGCGGGGCAGATACGCAGTATTTT.

This clone was seen a single time. The V call is TRBV4-3, the J call TRBJ1-1; 7 bases are shared with TRBD1. This CDR3 comprises 15 residues. J gave up 4 bases and V 4 bases, and 9 bases lay outside the gene matches. From germline, CDR1 is LGHNA and CDR2 YSLEER. CDR3 in amino acids: CASSRDRFLGTEAFF. The CDR3 DNA sequence: TGCGCCAGCAGCCGGGACAGATTTCTTGGCACTGAAGCTTTCTTT.

Remarks on this clone: Different DNA sequences within this sample yield the same CDR3. The rearrangement links TRBV5-4 to TRBJ2-5; 15 bases fit TRBD2. The CDR3 loop spans 15 amino acids. Germline V gene lookup returns CDR1 SGHNT and CDR2 YYREEE (reference sequence). The ends lost 5 bases at V and 4 bases at J; junction bases unmatched: 3. As DNA, the CDR3 is TGTGCCAGCAGTCTGGGACTAGCGGGAGGAGAGACCCAGTACTTC. Its translation: CASSLGLAGGETQYF.

V usage is TRBV2 and J usage is TRBJ2-5; TRBD1 matches at 8 bases. CDR1 is SNHLY, CDR2 FYNNEI, per germline. The V gene end was trimmed by 4 bases and the J gene end by 5 bases; junction bases not matched to a gene: 6. The length of the CDR3 is 14 residues. CDR3 DNA sequence: TGTGCCAGCAGTGCTTTAGACAGGGGTGAGACCCAGTACTTC. Its translation: CASSALDRGETQYF.

The chain carries TRBV7-2 and TRBJ2-5; the match to TRBD1 covers 7 bases. The ends lost 5 bases at V and 2 bases at J; junction bases unmatched: 5. CDR3 length: 14 residues. Germline-derived CDR1 and CDR2 are SGHTA and FQGNSA. DNA for the CDR3: TGTGCCAGCAGCCCGGGACAGCCTCAAGAGACCCAGTACTTC. Translation: CASSPGQPQETQYF.

This chain links TRBV27 with TRBJ1-5; 8 nucleotides agree with TRBD1. CDR1 and CDR2 (germline): MNHEY, SMNVEV (reference sequence). Trimming removed 4 bases from V and 3 bases from J; junction bases left unmatched: 5. CDR3 length: 15 amino acids. The DNA of the CDR3 is TGTGCCAGCAGTTCGTTGGACAGGGCCAATCAGCCCCAGCATTTT. Translation gives CASSSLDRANQPQHF.

The chain couples TRBV6-1 to TRBJ1-6; perhaps TRBD1 as D (5 bases). This CDR3 is built from 14 residues. Germline V gives CDR1 MNHNS, CDR2 SASEGT. The ends were cut back, 4 bases at V and 5 bases at J, with 9 bases in the middle. The DNA for the CDR3 is TGTGCCAGCAGTGTCCGGGGGGATAATTCACCCCTCCACTTT. It codes for CASSVRGDNSPLHF.

The rearrangement links TRBV10-3 to TRBJ1-5; unclear D gene. The germline V gene has CDR1 ENHRY and CDR2 SYGVKD. This CDR3 contains 15 residues. V lost 0 bases to trimming and J lost 7 bases, with 13 bases between them. The CDR3 is CAISESGGLGQPQHF. CDR3 DNA: TGTGCCATCAGTGAGTCGGGAGGATTGGGCCAGCCCCAGCATTTT.

In its sample, this clone was seen once. The chain joins TRBV10-3 to TRBJ1-3; D gene uncertain. The germline V gene encodes CDR1 ENHRY and CDR2 SYGVKD. V was clipped by 4 bases and J by 2 bases, with 9 bases between them. The CDR3 is made up of 14 amino acids. CDR3 sequence (DNA): TGTGCCATCAGTGGGGGAAGTACTGGAAACACCATATATTTT. Protein product: CAISGGSTGNTIYF.

The rearrangement links TRBV29-1 to TRBJ2-1, with 12 bases aligning to TRBD2. This CDR3 has 13 amino acids. Trimming took 4 bases from V and 7 from J; bases not matched to a gene: 2. Germline V gene lookup returns CDR1 SQVTM and CDR2 ANQGSEA. The CDR3 region has the DNA TGCAGCGTTGGACTAGCGGGAGTTAATGAGCAGTTCTTC. This sequence encodes CSVGLAGVNEQFF.

J is TRBJ2-5 and V is TRBV6-5; no reliable D call. Trimming stripped 6 bases from V and 1 base from J, with 6 bases between. The germline V gene encodes CDR1 MNHEY and CDR2 SVGAGI. CDR3 length equals 12 residues. The CDR3 bases are TGTGCCAGCAGCAACACCCAAGAGACCCAGTACTTC. Translation: CASSNTQETQYF.

This chain joins TRBV19 and TRBJ2-3; 9 bases match TRBD1. The CDR3 runs 14 residues. Losses at the gene ends were 7 bases for V and 6 bases for J; bases not matched to a gene: 8. The germline CDR1 and CDR2 sequences are LNHDA and SQIVND (reference sequence). The CDR3 bases are TGTGCCAGTACCGCGGACAGGGGTACGGATACGCAGTATTTT. Translated: CASTADRGTDTQYF.

The rearrangement links TRBV6-4 to TRBJ1-5; D unresolved. Germline values: CDR1 MRHNA, CDR2 SNTAGT. The length of the CDR3 is 16 residues. V dropped 4 bases and J dropped 4 bases, with 17 bases sitting between them. The CDR3 sequence is CASSVGHSRSNQPQHF. DNA for the CDR3: TGTGCCAGCAGTGTTGGGCACTCTAGGTCGAATCAGCCCCAGCATTTT.

The sample holds one count of this clone. The genes are TRBV4-2 and TRBJ2-1; 9 bases are a match to TRBD2. Germline V gene data show CDR1 as LGHNA and CDR2 as YNFKEQ. The CDR3 spans 16 residues. Unmatched junction bases numbered 9, after V lost 0 bases and J lost 9 bases. The CDR3 region has the DNA TGTGCCAGCAGCCAAGATATGACTAGCGGTATCGGTGAGCAGTTCTTC. Residues: CASSQDMTSGIGEQFF.

This chain uses TRBV6-5 with TRBJ2-7; a weak D match, TRBD1 (6 bases). The germline V gene has CDR1 MNHEY and CDR2 SVGAGI. This CDR3 spans 14 amino acids. Trimming removed 6 bases from V and 4 bases from J, with 16 bases in between. As DNA, the CDR3 is TGTGCCAGCAGACCTGACAGGCGTTATTACGAGCAGTACGTC. This codes for CASRPDRRYYEQYV.

The rearrangement joins TRBV6-5 to TRBJ2-1; weak D call: TRBD2 (5 bases). Germline CDR1 is MNHEY and CDR2 is SVGAGI. The V end was cut by 2 bases, the J end by 4 bases, with 12 bases between. The CDR3 is 15 residues long. The CDR3 is CASSYMGSGYNEQFF. The CDR3 DNA follows: TGTGCCAGCAGTTACATGGGGTCGGGGTACAATGAGCAGTTCTTC.

This chain connects TRBV4-1 to TRBJ1-2; TRBD1 matches at 7 bases. J lost 6 bases, V lost 2 bases, and 6 bases had no gene match. CDR1 and CDR2 (germline): MGHRA, YSYEKL. The CDR3 loop spans 14 amino acids. The CDR3 DNA reads as TGCGCCAGCAGCCAACGACAGGGTGAAAATGGCTACACCTTC. This codes for CASSQRQGENGYTF.

The chain joins TRBV6-1 to TRBJ1-1; D gene unclear. The ends were cut back, 4 bases at V and 3 bases at J, with 9 bases in the middle. The CDR3 has 13 residues. Germline CDR1 is MNHNS and CDR2 is SASEGT. CDR3 sequence (DNA): TGTGCCAGCAGTGTAACTGAGGACACTGAAGCTTTCTTT. It specifies CASSVTEDTEAFF.

On this clone itself: Other nucleotide sequences in the sample specify the same CDR3. The genes are TRBV4-1 and TRBJ2-3, with 10 bases fitting TRBD2. This CDR3 region has 16 residues. Per the germline V gene, CDR1 is MGHRA and CDR2 is YSYEKL. V lost 1 base to trimming and J lost 3 bases; unmatched junction nucleotides: 4. The CDR3 DNA reads TGCGCCAGCAGCCAAGTGGCACTAGCGGGAACAGATACGCAGTATTTT. This translates into CASSQVALAGTDTQYF.

This clone came up once. The chain carries TRBV28 and TRBJ1-6; D is uncertain. This CDR3 spans 13 amino acids. Germline V gene sequence: CDR1 MDHEN, CDR2 SYDVKM. V lost 2 bases, J lost 8 bases, and 7 bases lay in between. DNA of the CDR3: TGTGCCAGCAGTTTACCTCCACATTCACCCCTCCACTTT. Residues: CASSLPPHSPLHF.

The chain recombines TRBV30 with TRBJ2-1; D unclear. V was trimmed by 2 bases and J by 7 bases, leaving 6 bases between them. CDR3 length equals 11 residues. Germline CDR1 and CDR2: GTSNPN and SVGIG (reference sequence). In DNA, the CDR3 is TGTGCCTGGAGTCGCCGGAATGAGCAGTTCTTC. It specifies CAWSRRNEQFF. The full variable domain, completed using reference TRBV30 and TRBJ2-1, is SQTIHQWPATLVQPVGSPLSLECTVEGTSNPNLYWYRQAAGRGLQLLFYSVGIGQISSEVPQNLSASRPQDRQFILSSKKLLLSDSGFYLCAWSRRNEQFFGPGTRLTVL.